Listed below are T cell receptor beta chains from one sample, sequenced in a study of regulatory T cells in long-lasting Graves disease. TCRdb recomputed calls from the multiplex PCR reads with MiXCR, one row per CDR3 protein. The data contain roughly 560,000 distinct CDR3 sequences, about 16% of them seen just once; the ten biggest clones take up 25%. The same data also contributed to another study, on T cells in Graves' hyperthyroidism and ophthalmopathy.

This sample comprised peripheral blood mononuclear cells (PBMCs), obtained at new diagnosis, from a patient treated with antithyroid drugs. These receptor sequences come from a middle-aged woman with Graves disease. Each CDR3 is given with its conserved first and last residue. Each record gives: D gene, clone size, J gene, V gene, CDR3 protein, CDR3 DNA. A D gene is named only where the DNA matches it firmly. Clone size appears in some rows only: once, few, many, or a class for an expanded clone.

.,.,TRBJ2-7,TRBV27,CASSTSRVPLTYEQYF,TGTGCCAGCAGTACGAGCCGGGTTCCCCTGACCTACGAGCAGTACTTC
.,.,TRBJ2-3,TRBV7-2,CASSPPASADTQYF,TGTGCCAGCAGCCCCCCCGCCTCCGCAGATACGCAGTATTTT
TRBD2,many,TRBJ2-5,TRBV2,CASSELSPGTSDGETQYF,TGTGCCAGCAGTGAGTTATCCCCTGGGACTAGTGATGGTGAGACCCAGTACTTC
.,.,TRBJ2-5,TRBV5-4,CASSSDLRETQYF,TGTGCCAGCAGTTCGGACCTCAGGGAGACCCAGTACTTC
TRBD1,.,TRBJ1-5,TRBV12-3/TRBV12-4,CASSPRDRGDQPQHF,TGTGCCAGCAGTCCCCGGGACAGGGGTGATCAGCCCCAGCATTTT
.,.,TRBJ2-4,TRBV11-2,CASSLVFGVGAKNIQYF,TGTGCCAGCAGCTTAGTTTTTGGGGTCGGGGCCAAAAACATTCAGTACTTC
.,many,TRBJ1-1,TRBV20-1,CSARDWGGTEAFF,TGCAGTGCTAGAGATTGGGGGGGGACTGAAGCTTTCTTT
TRBD2,few,TRBJ2-1,TRBV27,CASSPTGLNNEQFF,TGTGCCAGCAGTCCCACGGGACTAAACAATGAGCAGTTCTTC
.,many,TRBJ1-1,TRBV28,CASSLYDKNTEAFF,TGTGCCAGCAGTTTATACGACAAGAACACTGAAGCTTTCTTT
TRBD1,once,TRBJ2-3,TRBV10-3,CAGRGQGTDTQYF,TGTGCGGGGCGGGGACAGGGCACAGATACGCAGTATTTT
.,many,TRBJ1-2,TRBV6-1,CASSVDGYGYTF,TGTGCCAGCAGTGTAGATGGCTATGGCTACACCTTC
.,.,TRBJ1-5,TRBV19,CASSTRGDGNQPQHF,TGTGCCAGTAGTACCCGGGGGGATGGCAATCAGCCCCAGCATTTT
.,many,TRBJ1-6,TRBV2,CASSDQGSPLHF,TGTGCCAGCAGTGATCAGGGTTCACCCCTCCACTTT
TRBD2,.,TRBJ2-5,TRBV7-9,CASSLDSGGAGETQYF,TGTGCCAGCAGCTTGGATAGCGGGGGGGCCGGTGAGACCCAGTACTTC
.,few,TRBJ1-5,TRBV28,CASSSPFGAGNQPQHF,TGTGCCAGCAGCTCCCCTTTTGGGGCGGGCAATCAGCCCCAGCATTTT
TRBD1,.,TRBJ1-5,TRBV4-1,CASSHGDRGPNQPQHF,TGCGCCAGCAGCCATGGTGACAGGGGGCCGAATCAGCCCCAGCATTTT
TRBD1,once,TRBJ1-2,TRBV7-2,CASSSQGTGDFGYTF,TGTGCCAGCAGCTCCCAAGGGACAGGGGACTTCGGCTACACCTTC
.,few,TRBJ1-2,TRBV20-1,CSARGRTGPNYGYTF,TGCAGTGCTAGAGGTAGAACAGGCCCGAACTATGGCTACACCTTC
.,few,TRBJ2-2,TRBV20-1,CSARSGVPGELFF,TGCAGTGCTAGATCAGGGGTCCCCGGGGAGCTGTTTTTT
TRBD1,.,TRBJ2-3,TRBV18,CASSPPNRGYTDTQYF,TGTGCCAGCTCACCACCCAACAGGGGGTACACAGATACGCAGTATTTT
.,few,TRBJ1-3,TRBV20-1,CSADAISGNTIYF,TGCAGTGCTGATGCGATCTCTGGAAACACCATATATTTT
TRBD2,.,TRBJ2-5,TRBV4-2,CASRYGTSESETQYF,TGTGCCAGCAGATACGGGACTAGCGAATCGGAGACCCAGTACTTC
TRBD1,.,TRBJ2-1,TRBV3-1,CASSPMTGPYNEQFF,TGTGCCAGCAGCCCTATGACAGGGCCCTACAATGAGCAGTTCTTC
.,many,TRBJ1-1,TRBV3-1,CASSQAPAELAFF,TGTGCCAGCAGCCAAGCCCCGGCAGAGTTAGCTTTCTTT
.,.,TRBJ2-5,TRBV5-8,CASGYRVGGETQYF,TGTGCCAGCGGATACAGGGTCGGGGGAGAGACCCAGTACTTC
TRBD1,.,TRBJ2-1,TRBV5-1,CASSSMLTGAYNEQFF,TGCGCCAGCAGCTCTATGTTGACAGGGGCCTACAATGAGCAGTTCTTC
TRBD1,many,TRBJ1-5,TRBV28,CASNMGQVGNQPQHF,TGTGCCAGCAACATGGGACAGGTCGGCAATCAGCCCCAGCATTTT
TRBD2,many,TRBJ2-3,TRBV20-1,CSARGGSTDTQYF,TGCAGTGCTAGGGGGGGGAGCACAGATACGCAGTATTTT
.,many,TRBJ1-2,TRBV6-1,CASSGGAVRGYGYTF,TGTGCCAGCAGTGGGGGGGCGGTTCGGGGCTATGGCTACACCTTC
.,.,TRBJ1-2,TRBV7-9,CASSPSRDYSYGYTF,TGTGCCAGCAGCCCGAGTAGGGACTATTCGTATGGCTACACCTTC
.,.,TRBJ1-5,TRBV20-1,CSVPQGSNQPQHF,TGCAGTGTACCCCAGGGTAGCAATCAGCCCCAGCATTTT
.,many,TRBJ1-5,TRBV7-8,CASSLASINSNQPQHF,TGTGCCAGCAGCTTAGCTAGCATCAATAGCAATCAGCCCCAGCATTTT
.,many,TRBJ2-7,TRBV27,CASRRDSPGEQYF,TGTGCCAGCAGGCGGGACTCCCCGGGGGAGCAGTACTTC
.,many,TRBJ2-1,TRBV7-2,CASSYRGLGDNEQFF,TGTGCCAGCAGCTACCGGGGCCTAGGGGACAATGAGCAGTTCTTC
TRBD1,many,TRBJ2-2,TRBV28,CASSPGGADTGELFF,TGTGCCAGCAGTCCAGGGGGCGCAGACACCGGGGAGCTGTTTTTT
.,.,TRBJ1-2,TRBV19,CASSTRHTPGYYGYTF,TGTGCCAGTAGTACCCGTCACACCCCCGGGTACTATGGCTACACCTTC
TRBD1,many,TRBJ2-1,TRBV11-2,CASSLAGGLYNEQFF,TGTGCCAGCAGCTTAGCAGGGGGCCTGTACAATGAGCAGTTCTTC